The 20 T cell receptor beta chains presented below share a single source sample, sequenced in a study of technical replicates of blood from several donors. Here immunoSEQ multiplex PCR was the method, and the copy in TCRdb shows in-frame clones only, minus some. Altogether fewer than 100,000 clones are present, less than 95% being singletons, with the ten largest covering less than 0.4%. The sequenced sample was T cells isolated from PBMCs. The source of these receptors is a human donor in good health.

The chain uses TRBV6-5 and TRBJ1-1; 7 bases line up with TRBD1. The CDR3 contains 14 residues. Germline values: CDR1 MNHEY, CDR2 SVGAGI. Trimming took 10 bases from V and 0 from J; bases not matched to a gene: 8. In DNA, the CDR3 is TGTGCCAACGACAGGGCTAGGATGAACACTGAAGCTTTCTTT. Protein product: CANDRARMNTEAFF.

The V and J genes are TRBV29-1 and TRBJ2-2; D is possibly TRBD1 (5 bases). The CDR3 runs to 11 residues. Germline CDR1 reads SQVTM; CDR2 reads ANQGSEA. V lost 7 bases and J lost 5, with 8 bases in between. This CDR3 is CSARQTGELFF. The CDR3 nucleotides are TGCAGCGCACGACAGACCGGGGAGCTGTTTTTT.

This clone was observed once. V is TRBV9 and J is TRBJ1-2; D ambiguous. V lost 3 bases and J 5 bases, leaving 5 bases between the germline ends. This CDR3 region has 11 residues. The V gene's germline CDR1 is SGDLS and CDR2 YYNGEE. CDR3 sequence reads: CASSDIYGYTF. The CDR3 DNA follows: TGTGCCAGCAGCGACATATATGGCTACACCTTC. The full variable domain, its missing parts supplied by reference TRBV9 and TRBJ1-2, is DSGVTQTPKHLITATGQRVTLRCSPRSGDLSVYWYQQSLDQGLQFLIQYYNGEERAKGNILERFSAQQFPDLHSELNLSSLELGDSALYFCASSDIYGYTFGSGTRLTVV.

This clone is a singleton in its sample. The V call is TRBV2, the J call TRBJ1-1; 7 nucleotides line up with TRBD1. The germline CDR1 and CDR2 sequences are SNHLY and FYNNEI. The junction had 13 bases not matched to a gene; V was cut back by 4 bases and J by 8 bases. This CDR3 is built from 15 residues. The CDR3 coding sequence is TGTGCCAGCAGTGGGCCCGACAGGGTGGTTACAGAAGCTTTCTTT. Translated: CASSGPDRVVTEAFF. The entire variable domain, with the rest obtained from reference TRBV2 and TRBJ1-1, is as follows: EPEVTQTPSHQVTQMGQEVILRCVPISNHLYFYWYRQILGQKVEFLVSFYNNEISEKSEIFDDQFSVERPDGSNFTLKIRSTKLEDSAMYFCASSGPDRVVTEAFFGQGTRLTVV.

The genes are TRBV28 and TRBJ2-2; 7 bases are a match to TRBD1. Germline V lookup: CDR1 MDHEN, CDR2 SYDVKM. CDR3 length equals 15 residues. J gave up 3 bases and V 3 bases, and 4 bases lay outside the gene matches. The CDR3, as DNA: TGTGCCAGCAGTTTGTCAAGGGGGCACACCGGGGAGCTGTTTTTT. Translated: CASSLSRGHTGELFF.

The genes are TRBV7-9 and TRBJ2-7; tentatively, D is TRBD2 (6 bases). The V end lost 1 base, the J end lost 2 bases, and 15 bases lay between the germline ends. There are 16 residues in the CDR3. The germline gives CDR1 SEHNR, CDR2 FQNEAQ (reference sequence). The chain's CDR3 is CASSLGGDRRTYEQYF. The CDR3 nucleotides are TGTGCCAGCAGCTTAGGGGGGGACCGACGAACCTACGAGCAGTACTTC.

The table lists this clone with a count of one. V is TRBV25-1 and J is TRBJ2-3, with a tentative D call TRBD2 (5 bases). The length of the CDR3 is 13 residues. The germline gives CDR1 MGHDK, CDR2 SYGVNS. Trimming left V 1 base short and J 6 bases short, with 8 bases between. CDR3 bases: TGTGCCAGCAGTGAATCGGGAAGGGATACGCAGTATTTT. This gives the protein CASSESGRDTQYF.

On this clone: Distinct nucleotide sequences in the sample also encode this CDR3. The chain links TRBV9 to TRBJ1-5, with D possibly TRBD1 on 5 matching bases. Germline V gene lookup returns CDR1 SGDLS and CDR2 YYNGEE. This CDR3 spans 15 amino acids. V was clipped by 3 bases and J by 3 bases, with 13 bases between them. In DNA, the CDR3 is TGTGCCAGCAGCGCCGGGGGAGGATCCAATCAGCCCCAGCATTTT. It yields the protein CASSAGGGSNQPQHF.

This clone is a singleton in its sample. In nucleotides, the CDR3 is TGTGCCAGCAGTTACGCTCAGGGCTATGGCTACACCTTC. Protein: CASSYAQGYGYTF. The gene calls are TRBV6-5 and TRBJ1-2; a weak D match, TRBD1 (5 bases). This CDR3 is 13 amino acids long. Germline CDR1 reads MNHEY; CDR2 reads SVGAGI. V was pared by 2 bases and J by 4 bases, with 8 bases between.

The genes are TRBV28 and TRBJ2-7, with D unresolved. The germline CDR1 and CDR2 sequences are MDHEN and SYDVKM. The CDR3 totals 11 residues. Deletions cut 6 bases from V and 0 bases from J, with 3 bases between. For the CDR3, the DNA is TGTGCCAGCAGACTCTCCTACGAGCAGTACTTC. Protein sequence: CASRLSYEQYF.

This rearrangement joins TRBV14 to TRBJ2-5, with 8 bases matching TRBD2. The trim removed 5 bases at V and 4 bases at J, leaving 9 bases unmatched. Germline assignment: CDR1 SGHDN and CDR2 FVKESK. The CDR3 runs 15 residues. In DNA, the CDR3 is TGTGCCAGCAGCTCAACCCCGGGAGGGAGAGAGACCCAGTACTTC. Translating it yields CASSSTPGGRETQYF.

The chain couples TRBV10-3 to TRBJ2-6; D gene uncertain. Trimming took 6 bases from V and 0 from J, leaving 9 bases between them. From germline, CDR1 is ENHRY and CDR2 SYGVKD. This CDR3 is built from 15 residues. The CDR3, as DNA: TGTGCCATCAGGGAAGGAGCCTCTGGGGCCAACGTCCTGACTTTC. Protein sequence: CAIREGASGANVLTF.

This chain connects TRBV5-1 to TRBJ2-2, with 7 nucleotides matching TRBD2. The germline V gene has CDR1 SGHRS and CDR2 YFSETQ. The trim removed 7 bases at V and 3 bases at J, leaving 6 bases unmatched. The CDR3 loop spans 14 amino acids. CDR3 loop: CASSEREYTGELFF. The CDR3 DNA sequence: TGCGCCAGCTCGGAGCGGGAATACACCGGGGAGCTGTTTTTT.

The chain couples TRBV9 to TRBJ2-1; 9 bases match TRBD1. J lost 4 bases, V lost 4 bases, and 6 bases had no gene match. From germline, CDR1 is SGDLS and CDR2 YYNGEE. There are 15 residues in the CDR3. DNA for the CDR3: TGTGCCAGCAGCAGAGGACAGGGGTTTTACAATGAGCAGTTCTTC. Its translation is CASSRGQGFYNEQFF.

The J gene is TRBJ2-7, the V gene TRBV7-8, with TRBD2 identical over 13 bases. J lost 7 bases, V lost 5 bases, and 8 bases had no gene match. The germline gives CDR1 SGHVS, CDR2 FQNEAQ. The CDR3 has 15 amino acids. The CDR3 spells CASSAWTSGRVEQYF. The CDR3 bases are TGTGCCAGCAGCGCGTGGACTAGCGGGAGAGTGGAGCAGTACTTC.

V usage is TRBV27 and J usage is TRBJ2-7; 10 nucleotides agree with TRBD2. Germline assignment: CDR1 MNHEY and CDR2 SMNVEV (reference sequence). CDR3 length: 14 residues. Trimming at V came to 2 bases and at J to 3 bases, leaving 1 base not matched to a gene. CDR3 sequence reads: CASSLASGSYEQYF. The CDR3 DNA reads TGTGCCAGCAGTTTAGCTAGCGGGAGCTACGAGCAGTACTTC.

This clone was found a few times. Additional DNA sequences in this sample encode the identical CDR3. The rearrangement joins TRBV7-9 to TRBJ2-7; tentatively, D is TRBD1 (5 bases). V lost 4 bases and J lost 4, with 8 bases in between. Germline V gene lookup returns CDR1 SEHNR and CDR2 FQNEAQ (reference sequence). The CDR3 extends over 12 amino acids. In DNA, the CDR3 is TGTGCCAGCAGCTCCCAGGGTTACGAGCAGTACTTC. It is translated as CASSSQGYEQYF.

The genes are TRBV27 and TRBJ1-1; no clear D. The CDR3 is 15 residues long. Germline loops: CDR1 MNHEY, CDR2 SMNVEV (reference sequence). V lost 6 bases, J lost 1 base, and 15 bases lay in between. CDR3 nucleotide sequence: TGTGCCAGCAGACAAAACCTTCGGGGGAACACTGAAGCTTTCTTT. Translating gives CASRQNLRGNTEAFF.

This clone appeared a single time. CDR3 loop: CASSPSGGSSYEQYF. CDR3 sequence (DNA): TGTGCCAGCAGCCCGAGCGGGGGTAGCTCCTACGAGCAGTACTTC. J is TRBJ2-7 and V is TRBV7-9; 8 bases are shared with TRBD2. This CDR3 has 15 residues. The V gene end was trimmed by 5 bases and the J gene end by 0 bases; junction bases not matched to a gene: 6. CDR1 and CDR2 (germline): SEHNR, FQNEAQ (reference sequence).

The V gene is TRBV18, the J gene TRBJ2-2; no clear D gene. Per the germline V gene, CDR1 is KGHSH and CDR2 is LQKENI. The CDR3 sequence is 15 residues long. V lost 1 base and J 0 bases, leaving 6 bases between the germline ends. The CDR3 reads CASSPLTPNTGELFF. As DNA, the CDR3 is TGTGCCAGCTCACCACTCACTCCGAACACCGGGGAGCTGTTTTTT.